The entry below describes one TCR beta chain. Libraries were prepared by immunoSEQ multiplex PCR; TCRdb keeps only in-frame clonotypes and omits some of them. This sample yields roughly 2.2 million clones, of which 85% to 95% are seen a single time; about 0.41% belongs to the top ten. These data belong to a study of shared clonotypes between healthy human individuals. V was pared by 5 bases and J by 0 bases, with 5 bases of the junction left unmatched. CDR3 length: 15 amino acids. Per the germline V gene, CDR1 is LNHNV and CDR2 is YYDKDF (reference sequence). The receptor comes from a man aged 18 to 29 in good health. Some clones in this sample may be carry-over from other donors' samples. The chain carries TRBV15 and TRBJ2-7, with 9 bases fitting TRBD1. The specimen sequenced was naive CD4+ T cells from PBMCs. Regarding subset: CD45RA+ positively selected. CDR3 protein: CATSVTGGRSYEQYF. The CDR3 DNA follows: TGTGCCACCAGCGTAACAGGGGGCCGCTCCTACGAGCAGTACTTC.